The rows below give T cell receptor beta chains drawn from one sample of a study of blood T cell repertoires in COVID-19. Profiling relied on immunoSEQ multiplex PCR, and the TCRdb table lists in-frame clones only, not all of them. The repertoire consists of 350,000 to 450,000 clones, with around 89% occurring once and the leading ten covering 0.95% to 1.2%. The sequencing input was PBMCs or T cells enriched from blood (not recorded which). The receptors were sampled from a man aged 25-45 years who had recovered from COVID-19. Both conserved end residues are part of each CDR3. The order of the fields is D gene, V gene, clone size, J gene, CDR3 length, CDR3 DNA, CDR3 protein. D genes are given only for firm matches. Rows may omit the clone size; those that give it use once, few, many or a size class.

.	TRBV5-5	.	TRBJ2-7	11	TGTGCCAGCAGCTTGTCCGTCGAGCAGTACTTC	CASSLSVEQYF
TRBD1	TRBV3-1/TRBV3-2	.	TRBJ1-6	17	TGTGCCAGCAGCCAATCCAGGACAGGCCTCTTCGGTTCACCCCTCCACTTT	CASSQSRTGLFGSPLHF
TRBD1	TRBV6-4	.	TRBJ1-6	15	TGTGCCAGCAGTGGCCCCGGGACAGGGAATTCACCCCTCCACTTT	CASSGPGTGNSPLHF
TRBD1	TRBV18	once	TRBJ1-5	12	TGTGCCAGCTCATCCGGACAGGGGGCCCAGCATTTT	CASSSGQGAQHF
.	TRBV3-1/TRBV3-2	.	TRBJ1-2	12	TGTGCCAGCAGCCATGGCAGTAATGGCTACACCTTC	CASSHGSNGYTF
.	TRBV10-2	once	TRBJ2-5	13	TGCGCCAGCAGACAGGGAGTTCAAGAGACCCAGTACTTC	CASRQGVQETQYF
.	TRBV28	few	TRBJ1-1	14	TGTGCCAGCGTTTTTGGGGGGGTGAACACTGAAGCTTTCTTT	CASVFGGVNTEAFF
.	TRBV12-3/TRBV12-4	.	TRBJ2-3	11	TGTGCCAGCAGCAGCGGAGATACGCAGTATTTT	CASSSGDTQYF
.	TRBV15	.	TRBJ2-2	15	TGTGCCACCAGATCCGGGGGAAGGGAAACCGGGGAGCTGTTTTTT	CATRSGGRETGELFF
.	TRBV9	.	TRBJ1-2	15	TGTGCCAGCAGCAAGGGGTCGGGCCAGAACTATGGCTACACCTTC	CASSKGSGQNYGYTF
TRBD1	TRBV9	once	TRBJ1-2	13	TGTGCCAGCAGCACCCGTCAGGGGGAAGGCTACACCTTC	CASSTRQGEGYTF
.	TRBV6-4	.	TRBJ2-3	13	TGTGCCAGCAACCTAGTCTTACGCGTTACGCAGTATTTT	CASNLVLRVTQYF
.	TRBV4-1	.	TRBJ2-1	15	TGCGCCAGCAGCCTCCTCACAGAGTCCTACAATGAGCAGTTCTTC	CASSLLTESYNEQFF
TRBD1	TRBV7-9	.	TRBJ2-7	15	TGTGCCAGCAGCTTAGAGGGACAGAAGGCCTACGAGCAGTACTTC	CASSLEGQKAYEQYF
TRBD2	TRBV5-1	.	TRBJ2-2	19	TGCGCCAGCAGCTTGTGGCTCGCAGGGACTAGCGGACTAACCGGGGAGCTGTTTTTT	CASSLWLAGTSGLTGELFF
.	TRBV29-1	.	TRBJ1-1	13	TGCAGCGTTGTTCCTGAGGGTGGCACTGAAGCTTTCTTT	CSVVPEGGTEAFF
TRBD1	TRBV19	.	TRBJ1-1	16	TGTGCCAGTAGTACTAGACAGGGAGCGTGGAACACTGAAGCTTTCTTT	CASSTRQGAWNTEAFF
TRBD2	TRBV5-1	.	TRBJ2-1	15	TGCGCCAGCAGCTTAGATAGCGGGCTATACAATGAGCAGTTCTTC	CASSLDSGLYNEQFF
.	TRBV19	.	TRBJ1-2	14	TGTGCCAGTAGTTTGTGGCAGGGATTGAGCGGCTACACCTTC	CASSLWQGLSGYTF
.	TRBV30	.	TRBJ1-6	12	TGTGCCTGGAGTCCCCAGAATTCACCCCTCCACTTT	CAWSPQNSPLHF
TRBD2	TRBV7-9	.	TRBJ2-1	15	TGTGCCAGCAGCCCCGGGACTAGCGGGGGTAATGAGCAGTTCTTC	CASSPGTSGGNEQFF
TRBD1	TRBV10-3	.	TRBJ2-7	15	TGTGCCATCAGTGAGTCTGACAGGGGGCCACTTGAGCAGTACTTC	CAISESDRGPLEQYF
.	TRBV4-2	.	TRBJ2-7	14	TGTGCCAGCAGCCAACGACCCCAGGGTTGGGAGCAGTACTTC	CASSQRPQGWEQYF
TRBD1	TRBV19	.	TRBJ2-7	13	TGTGCCAGTAGAAGACAGGGCGAGTACGAGCAGTACTTC	CASRRQGEYEQYF
.	TRBV9	.	TRBJ1-4	15	TGTGCCAGCAGCCGAGACCCGGCGGCTAATGAAAAACTGTTTTTT	CASSRDPAANEKLFF
.	TRBV2	.	TRBJ2-7	14	TGTGCCAGCACTCCGACCGGGATACCGTACGAGCAGTACTTC	CASTPTGIPYEQYF
.	TRBV19	.	TRBJ1-1	17	TGTGCCAGTAGTATGGGGGCAGGGGCCGGGACGGACACTGAAGCTTTCTTT	CASSMGAGAGTDTEAFF
.	TRBV5-1	once	TRBJ1-1	14	TGCGCCAGCAGCTTTTCTCCAGAGAACACTGAAGCTTTCTTT	CASSFSPENTEAFF
TRBD1	TRBV6-5	.	TRBJ2-1	12	TGTGCCAGCAGTCGAAACAGGGGGCAGGCGTTCTTC	CASSRNRGQAFF
.	TRBV28	.	TRBJ2-2	12	TGTGCCAGCAGTGGAGTAACCGGGGAGCTGTTTTTT	CASSGVTGELFF
.	TRBV28	.	TRBJ1-5	15	TGTGCCAGCAGTTCCTATATACTCGGCAATCAGCCCCAGCATTTT	CASSSYILGNQPQHF
.	TRBV29-1	.	TRBJ2-5	13	TGCAGCGTTATAGACAGAATACAAGAGACCCAGTACTTC	CSVIDRIQETQYF
TRBD2	TRBV6-5	.	TRBJ2-7	15	TGTGCCAGCAGTTACTCCCTAGCGGGAGGGGACGAGCAGTACTTC	CASSYSLAGGDEQYF
.	TRBV29-1	.	TRBJ1-5	12	TGCAGCGGCGGGAATAGCAATCAGCCCCAGCATTTT	CSGGNSNQPQHF
TRBD1	TRBV11-2	.	TRBJ1-2	16	TGTGCCAGCAGCTCAGGAGCCGGGACAGGGGCGTATGGCTACACCTTC	CASSSGAGTGAYGYTF
.	TRBV28	.	TRBJ1-2	11	TGTGCCAGCAGTTTACTTGTGTTACTGGTCTTC	CASSLLVLLVF
.	TRBV2	.	TRBJ1-1	11	TGTGCCAGCGCCCAGAACGCTGAAGCTTTCTTT	CASAQNAEAFF
TRBD1	TRBV6-5	.	TRBJ1-5	13	TGTGCCAGCCGAAGTTTACAGGGGCAGCCCCAGCATTTT	CASRSLQGQPQHF
TRBD1	TRBV6-5	.	TRBJ2-7	16	TGTGCCAGCAGTTACTCGAGCAGGGGGACAACCTACGAGCAGTACTTC	CASSYSSRGTTYEQYF
TRBD2	TRBV6-5	once	TRBJ2-7	15	TGTGCCAGCAGGCTAAGCGGGAACCCCTCCTACGAGCAGTACTTC	CASRLSGNPSYEQYF
.	TRBV6-5	.	TRBJ2-7	12	TGTGCCAGCAGGACATCGGGGTACGAGCAGTACTTC	CASRTSGYEQYF
.	TRBV21-1	.	TRBJ2-5	14	TGTGCCAGCAGCCCCAGGACCCGCGGGGAGACCCAGTACTTC	CASSPRTRGETQYF
.	TRBV5-6	.	TRBJ1-1	13	TGTGCCAGCAGCTTTTGGCAGAACACTGAAGCTTTCTTT	CASSFWQNTEAFF
TRBD1	TRBV23-1	.	TRBJ1-1	15	TGCGCCAGCAGTCAATGGGACAGCATGAACACTGAAGCTTTCTTT	CASSQWDSMNTEAFF
TRBD1	TRBV5-1	.	TRBJ1-1	14	TGCGCCAGCAGCACGGGACAGACTTCAGGGGAAGCTTTCTTT	CASSTGQTSGEAFF
.	TRBV5-1	.	TRBJ2-6	15	TGCGCCAGCACCGACGGAGTCTCTGGGGCCAACGTCCTGACTTTC	CASTDGVSGANVLTF
TRBD1	TRBV7-9	.	TRBJ2-1	18	TGTGCCAGCAGCTTAAAAGGATCGGGCCAGGGGGTCTACAATGAGCAGTTCTTC	CASSLKGSGQGVYNEQFF
TRBD1	TRBV14	few	TRBJ2-7	16	TGTGCCAGCAGCCAAAGACAGGGGGCCGACTACTACGAGCAGTACTTC	CASSQRQGADYYEQYF
.	TRBV20-1	.	TRBJ1-1	9	TGCAGTGCTACCGAAACACCATCCTTT	CSATETPSF
TRBD2	TRBV15	once	TRBJ2-1	15	TGTGCCACTAGGGGTGCGGGAGCCCTTTACAATGAGCAGTTCTTC	CATRGAGALYNEQFF
TRBD1	TRBV27	.	TRBJ1-2	16	TGTGCCAGCAGCCAAACGGGACAGGGGGCGGTCTATGGCTACACCTTC	CASSQTGQGAVYGYTF
TRBD1	TRBV27	.	TRBJ2-7	16	TGTGCCAGCAGTCCAACCCCGGGGAACAGGGGAAACGAGCAGTACTTC	CASSPTPGNRGNEQYF
.	TRBV3-1/TRBV3-2	once	TRBJ2-7	17	TGTGCCAGCAGCCAACTGTTCCCGGGACAAAAAAGCCACGAGCAGTACTTC	CASSQLFPGQKSHEQYF
TRBD1	TRBV18	.	TRBJ2-1	14	TGTGCCAGCTCACCGGTTACAGGGGACAATGAGCAGTTCTTC	CASSPVTGDNEQFF
.	TRBV9	.	TRBJ2-3	14	TGTGCCAGCAGCGTAGTACAGGTGGCGGATACGCAGTATTTT	CASSVVQVADTQYF
.	TRBV15	.	TRBJ2-3	13	TGTGCCACCAGCACACAGGTTTCCGATACGCAGTATTTT	CATSTQVSDTQYF
.	TRBV28	.	TRBJ1-5	13	TGTGCCAGCAGTCGGGATAGCAATCAGCCCCAGCATTTT	CASSRDSNQPQHF
.	TRBV19	.	TRBJ1-1	13	TGTGCCAGTAGAAATGAGATAAACACTGAAGCTTTCTTT	CASRNEINTEAFF